The 14 T cell receptor beta chains reported below all come from one sample, sequenced in a study of CD4 T cells in relation to SARS-CoV-2 and coronaviruses (dated by TCRdb to the early 2020s). Libraries came from the immunoSEQ multiplex PCR assay. TCRdb mirrors the immuneACCESS table, restricted to in-frame sequences. Some clones are absent from its copies; in checked studies, under half trace to an unresolved V gene, and the reason for the others is unknown. The sample table shows 50,000 to 65,000 clones, and just over 90% are seen once. In total, the top ten clones hold approximately 0.37% of the sample. Sequences were obtained from naive CD4+ T cells from PBMCs. The cell subset or site label on this specimen signifies: naive CD4+ T cells isolated by negative enrichment. These TCRs come from an adult with COVID-19.

The gene calls are TRBV12-3 or TRBV12-4 and TRBJ2-5, with unresolved D. The CDR3 sequence is 13 residues long. Trimming removed 7 bases at V and 1 base at J, with 10 bases between. CDR3 DNA: TGTGCCAGCAAAAGGGCTGGCCAAGAGACCCAGTACTTC. Amino acids: CASKRAGQETQYF.

The chain recombines TRBV28 with TRBJ2-1; D may be TRBD2 (6 bases). The CDR3 contains 15 residues. Trimming took off 6 bases at V and 0 bases at J, with 12 bases between the two ends. The germline gives CDR1 MDHEN, CDR2 SYDVKM. The CDR3 nucleotides are TGTGCCAGCAGGACTTCGGGACTCTCCTACAATGAGCAGTTCTTC. Translated, it gives CASRTSGLSYNEQFF.

The gene calls are TRBV30 and TRBJ2-7; 8 bases align to TRBD2. Germline CDR1 is GTSNPN and CDR2 is SVGIG (reference sequence). This CDR3 region has 13 residues. The V and J ends lost 4 bases and 7 bases, in that order; junction bases with no gene match: 9. This chain's CDR3 is CAWKIGGRREQYF. CDR3 sequence (DNA): TGTGCCTGGAAAATAGGCGGGAGGCGGGAGCAGTACTTC.

This chain links TRBV5-1 with TRBJ2-2, with 9 bases aligning to TRBD1. This CDR3 has 16 amino acids. J was trimmed by 4 bases and V by 0 bases; bases with no gene match: 4. CDR1 and CDR2 from the germline V gene are SGHRS and YFSETQ. The CDR3: CASSLGTGVTTGELFF. Here the CDR3 DNA reads TGCGCCAGCAGCTTGGGGACAGGGGTTACCACCGGGGAGCTGTTTTTT.

The chain combines TRBV18 with TRBJ2-7; unclear D gene. The CDR3 covers 15 residues. V was shortened by 0 bases and J by 3 bases, with 12 bases between the two germline ends. Per germline, CDR1 KGHSH and CDR2 LQKENI. As DNA, the CDR3 is TGTGCCAGCTCACCACCCCATACCACGAACTACGAGCAGTACTTC. Translation: CASSPPHTTNYEQYF.

This chain connects TRBV5-1 to TRBJ2-1; possibly TRBD1 or TRBD2 for D (5 bases each). The germline gives CDR1 SGHRS, CDR2 YFSETQ. V lost 1 base, J lost 5 bases, and 13 bases lay in between. The CDR3 covers 15 residues. DNA of the CDR3: TGCGCCAGCAGCTTGCCCGGGGCCTCAAACAATGAGCAGTTCTTC. The encoded protein is CASSLPGASNNEQFF.

This sequence joins TRBV7-8 and TRBJ2-3; D not resolved. The V gene lost 1 base and the J gene lost 2 bases, with 10 bases spanning the gap. This CDR3 has 15 residues. The germline CDR1 and CDR2 sequences are SGHVS and FQNEAQ. The CDR3 bases are TGTGCCAGCAGCTTAGAGGGTTGGGACACAGATACGCAGTATTTT. The encoded protein is CASSLEGWDTDTQYF.

This rearrangement joins TRBV15 to TRBJ2-7; D unclear. Germline V gene data show CDR1 as LNHNV and CDR2 as YYDKDF (reference sequence). CDR3 length: 12 amino acids. Trimming took 1 base from V and 5 from J, leaving 6 bases between them. DNA for the CDR3: TGTGCCACCAGCAGAGTGGCGGACGAGCAGTACTTC. This translates into CATSRVADEQYF. The full variable domain, with the rest looked up from reference TRBV15 and TRBJ2-7, is DAMVIQNPRYQVTQFGKPVTLSCSQTLNHNVMYWYQQKSSQAPKLLFHYYDKDFNNEADTPDNFQSRRPNTSFCFLDIRSPGLGDTAMYLCATSRVADEQYFGPGTRLTVT.

The chain carries TRBV29-1 and TRBJ1-1; a possible D gene is TRBD1 (5 bases). The CDR3 length is 11 residues. Per germline, CDR1 SQVTM and CDR2 ANQGSEA. Trimming took off 7 bases at V and 6 bases at J, with 12 bases between the two ends. The CDR3, as DNA: TGCAGCGCTCGTCGGGGGGCTGAAGCTTTCTTT. Amino acids: CSARRGAEAFF.

The V gene is TRBV2, the J gene TRBJ1-5, with D uncertain. CDR1 is SNHLY and CDR2 is FYNNEI in the germline V gene. This CDR3 comprises 14 residues. V was cut by 2 bases and J by 4 bases, with 9 bases left in between. The CDR3 DNA is TGTGCCAGCAGTGAACTGGCAGAGAATCAGCCCCAGCATTTT. Translating it yields CASSELAENQPQHF. The full variable domain, completed using reference TRBV2 and TRBJ1-5, is EPEVTQTPSHQVTQMGQEVILRCVPISNHLYFYWYRQILGQKVEFLVSFYNNEISEKSEIFDDQFSVERPDGSNFTLKIRSTKLEDSAMYFCASSELAENQPQHFGDGTRLSIL.

This chain connects TRBV2 to TRBJ2-5; D remains unclear. CDR3 size: 16 residues. CDR1 is SNHLY and CDR2 is FYNNEI in the germline V gene. The germline V and J ends were trimmed by 0 bases and 2 bases, with 13 bases remaining between them. CDR3 DNA: TGTGCCAGCAGTGAAGCTTCCTGGTCCAGTCAAGAGACCCAGTACTTC. Translated, it gives CASSEASWSSQETQYF.

J is TRBJ2-4 and V is TRBV7-2; TRBD2 aligns across 8 bases. This CDR3 is built from 15 residues. J gave up 5 bases and V 5 bases, and 8 bases lay outside the gene matches. Germline CDR1 SGHTA, CDR2 FQGNSA. CDR3: CASSRLAGGENIQYF. The CDR3 DNA follows: TGTGCCAGCAGCCGCTTGGCGGGAGGCGAAAACATTCAGTACTTC.

In DNA, the CDR3 is TGTGCCAGCTCACCACCGATCGGCACTGAAGCTTTCTTT. As protein: CASSPPIGTEAFF. The chain carries TRBV18 and TRBJ1-1; no firm D call. V was trimmed by 0 bases and J by 4 bases, leaving 6 bases between them. CDR3 length: 13 amino acids. Looked up from germline, CDR1 is KGHSH and CDR2 is LQKENI.

The chain uses TRBV29-1 and TRBJ2-3; no reliable D call. The CDR3 has 13 residues. V lost 6 bases, J lost 0 bases, and 10 bases lay in between. Germline CDR1 SQVTM, CDR2 ANQGSEA. The CDR3 DNA follows: TGCAGCGTCCCTATTCCGAGCACAGATACGCAGTATTTT. It encodes CSVPIPSTDTQYF.